One and the same sample provided the 9 T cell receptor beta chains below, sequenced in a study of cytomegalovirus exposure and HLA in healthy donors. This PCR relied on a set of 60 Vbeta primers and 13 Jbeta primers. TCRdb's table, derived via immunoSEQ multiplex PCR, lists solely in-frame clones and lacks some. The repertoire consists of about 110,000 clones, with around four fifths occurring once and the leading ten covering more than 6%. Material for sequencing was PBMCs. The receptors derive from a woman aged 45-59 years in good health and CMV-seropositive.

The genes are TRBV9 and TRBJ2-3, with 9 bases matching TRBD2. This CDR3 is built from 16 residues. V lost 4 bases and J lost 2; bases outside the gene matches: 8. The V gene's germline CDR1 is SGDLS and CDR2 YYNGEE. CDR3 residues: CASSPRLAETTDTQYF. CDR3 nucleotides: TGTGCCAGCAGCCCCAGACTAGCGGAGACCACAGATACGCAGTATTTT.

The chain recombines TRBV10-1 with TRBJ2-7; TRBD2 matches at 14 bases. The CDR3 has 14 amino acids. The trim removed 7 bases at V and 5 bases at J, leaving 4 bases unmatched. Germline CDR1 is WNHNN and CDR2 is SYGVQD (reference sequence). In DNA form, the CDR3 reads TGCGCCAGCATGGGGACTAGCGGGGGCGACGAGCAGTACTTC. Translated: CASMGTSGGDEQYF.

The V and J genes are TRBV2 and TRBJ2-2; D remains unclear. Germline CDR1 SNHLY, CDR2 FYNNEI. Trimming took 0 bases from V and 4 from J, leaving 6 bases between them. This CDR3 contains 14 residues. CDR3 nucleotides: TGTGCCAGCAGTGAAGCGCGTGCCACCGGGGAGCTGTTTTTT. Residues: CASSEARATGELFF. Full variable domain (missing parts from reference TRBV2 and TRBJ2-2): EPEVTQTPSHQVTQMGQEVILRCVPISNHLYFYWYRQILGQKVEFLVSFYNNEISEKSEIFDDQFSVERPDGSNFTLKIRSTKLEDSAMYFCASSEARATGELFFGEGSRLTVL.

The rearrangement uses TRBV6-6 and TRBJ1-2, with D uncertain. Looked up from germline, CDR1 is MNHNY and CDR2 is SVGAGI (reference sequence). The CDR3 totals 15 residues. V was pared by 0 bases and J by 1 base, with 9 bases between. DNA for the CDR3: TGTGCCAGCAGTTACTCGAAACAGCATAACTATGGCTACACCTTC. It translates to CASSYSKQHNYGYTF.

This chain joins TRBV9 and TRBJ2-1; 12 positions agree with TRBD2. The V gene's germline CDR1 is SGDLS and CDR2 YYNGEE. The CDR3 is made up of 19 amino acids. V shed 3 bases and J 6 bases; nucleotides not matched to a gene: 16. The CDR3 bases are TGTGCCAGCAGCGCTACCCCGGGACTAGCGGGCCAAGGTGGCAATGAGCAGTTCTTC. Translated: CASSATPGLAGQGGNEQFF.

The chain joins TRBV19 to TRBJ1-5, with 12 bases that match TRBD1. The V and J ends lost 5 bases and 5 bases, in that order; junction bases with no gene match: 13. Germline V CDR1 and CDR2: LNHDA, SQIVND (reference sequence). This CDR3 spans 18 amino acids. The CDR3 nucleotides are TGTGCCAGTAGTCTCGGACCGGGACAGGGGGCCCTTTATCAGCCCCAGCATTTT. Translating it yields CASSLGPGQGALYQPQHF.

This clone was picked up a small number of times. The chain is built from TRBV19 and TRBJ2-5; 9 bases are a match to TRBD1. The CDR3 contains 15 residues. CDR1 is LNHDA, CDR2 SQIVND, per germline (reference sequence). V shed 4 bases and J 3 bases; nucleotides not matched to a gene: 6. This CDR3 is CASSTRTGVEETQYF. CDR3 nucleotide sequence: TGTGCCAGTAGTACCCGGACAGGGGTCGAAGAGACCCAGTACTTC. Variable domain in full (rest from reference TRBV19 and TRBJ2-5): DGGITQSPKYLFRKEGQNVTLSCEQNLNHDAMYWYRQDPGQGLRLIYYSQIVNDFQKGDIAEGYSVSREKKESFPLTVTSAQKNPTAFYLCASSTRTGVEETQYFGPGTRLLVL.

V and J are TRBV5-4 and TRBJ2-7, with D uncertain. The V and J ends lost 4 bases and 5 bases respectively, with 16 bases between them. Germline CDR1 reads SGHNT; CDR2 reads YYREEE (reference sequence). The CDR3 runs to 14 residues. Here the CDR3 reads CASSPTVPPDEQYF. The CDR3, as DNA: TGTGCCAGCAGCCCTACCGTTCCTCCTGACGAGCAGTACTTC. Supplemented by reference TRBV5-4 and TRBJ2-7, the full variable domain reads ETGVTQSPTHLIKTRGQQVTLRCSSQSGHNTVSWYQQALGQGPQFIFQYYREEENGRGNFPPRFSGLQFPNYSSELNVNALELDDSALYLCASSPTVPPDEQYFGPGTRLTVT.

The chain recombines TRBV2 with TRBJ2-7; tentatively, D is TRBD2 (6 bases). V lost 6 bases, J lost 0 bases, and 9 bases lay in between. CDR3 length: 13 residues. The germline gives CDR1 SNHLY, CDR2 FYNNEI. The CDR3 loop reads CASRSGSSYEQYF. In DNA, the CDR3 is TGTGCCAGCAGGTCCGGGAGCTCCTACGAGCAGTACTTC.